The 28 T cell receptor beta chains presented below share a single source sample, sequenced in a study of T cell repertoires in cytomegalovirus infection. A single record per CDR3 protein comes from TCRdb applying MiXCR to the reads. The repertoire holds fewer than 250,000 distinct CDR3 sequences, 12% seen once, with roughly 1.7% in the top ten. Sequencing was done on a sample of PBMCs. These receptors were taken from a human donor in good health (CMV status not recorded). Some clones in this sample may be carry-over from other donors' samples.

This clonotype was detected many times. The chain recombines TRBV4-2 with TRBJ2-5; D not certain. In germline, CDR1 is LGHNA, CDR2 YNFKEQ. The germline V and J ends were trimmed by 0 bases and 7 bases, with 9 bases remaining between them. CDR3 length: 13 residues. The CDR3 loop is CASSQDSTGTQYF. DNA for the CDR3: TGTGCCAGCAGCCAAGATTCAACGGGGACCCAGTACTTC.

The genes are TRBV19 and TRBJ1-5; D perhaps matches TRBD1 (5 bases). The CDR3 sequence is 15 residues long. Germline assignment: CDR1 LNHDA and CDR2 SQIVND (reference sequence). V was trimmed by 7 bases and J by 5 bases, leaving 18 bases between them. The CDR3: CASTRGRHEDQPQHF. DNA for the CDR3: TGTGCCAGTACAAGGGGCAGACATGAGGATCAGCCCCAGCATTTT.

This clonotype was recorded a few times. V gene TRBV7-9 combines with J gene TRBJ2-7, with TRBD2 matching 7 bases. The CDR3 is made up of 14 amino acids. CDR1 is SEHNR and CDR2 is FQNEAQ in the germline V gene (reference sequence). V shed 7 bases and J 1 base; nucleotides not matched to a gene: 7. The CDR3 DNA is TGTGCCAGCAATTTCGGGGAGGGGTCCTACGAGCAGTACTTC. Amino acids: CASNFGEGSYEQYF. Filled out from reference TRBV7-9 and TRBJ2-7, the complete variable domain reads DTGVSQNPRHKITKRGQNVTFRCDPISEHNRLYWYRQTLGQGPEFLTYFQNEAQLEKSRLLSDRFSAERPKGSFSTLEIQRTEQGDSAMYLCASNFGEGSYEQYFGPGTRLTVT.

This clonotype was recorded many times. CDR3 region: CAISDRQGPNYGYTF. DNA of the CDR3: TGTGCCATCAGTGACCGACAGGGTCCCAACTATGGCTACACCTTC. The gene calls are TRBV10-3 and TRBJ1-2, with 7 bases aligning to TRBD1. Germline lookup yields CDR1 ENHRY and CDR2 SYGVKD. The CDR3 has 15 amino acids. The V gene end was trimmed by 3 bases and the J gene end by 2 bases; junction bases not matched to a gene: 6.

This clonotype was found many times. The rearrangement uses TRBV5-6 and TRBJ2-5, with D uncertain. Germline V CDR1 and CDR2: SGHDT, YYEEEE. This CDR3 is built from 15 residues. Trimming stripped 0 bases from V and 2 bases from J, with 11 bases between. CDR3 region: CASSLAGRAQETQYF. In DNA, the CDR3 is TGTGCCAGCAGCTTGGCTGGCCGGGCGCAAGAGACCCAGTACTTC.

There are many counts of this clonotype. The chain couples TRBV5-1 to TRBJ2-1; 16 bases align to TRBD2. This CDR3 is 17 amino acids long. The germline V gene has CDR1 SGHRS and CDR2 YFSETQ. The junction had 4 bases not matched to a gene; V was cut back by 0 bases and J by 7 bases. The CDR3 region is CASSLAGTSGRENEQFF. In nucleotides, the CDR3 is TGCGCCAGCAGCTTGGCCGGGACTAGCGGGAGGGAAAATGAGCAGTTCTTC.

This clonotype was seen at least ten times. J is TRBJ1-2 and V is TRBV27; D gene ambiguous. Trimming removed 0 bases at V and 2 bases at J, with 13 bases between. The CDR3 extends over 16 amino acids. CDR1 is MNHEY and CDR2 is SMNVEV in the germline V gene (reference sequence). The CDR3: CASSLSVGILNYGYTF. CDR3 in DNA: TGTGCCAGCAGTTTATCTGTCGGGATCCTAAACTATGGCTACACCTTC.

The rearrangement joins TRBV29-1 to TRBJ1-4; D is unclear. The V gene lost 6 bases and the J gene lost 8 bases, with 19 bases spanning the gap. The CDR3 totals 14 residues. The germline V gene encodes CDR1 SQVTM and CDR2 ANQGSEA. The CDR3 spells CSVLMDFSHEKLFF. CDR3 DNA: TGCAGCGTCCTGATGGACTTTTCCCACGAAAAACTGTTTTTT.

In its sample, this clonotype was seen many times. This CDR3 is CASRSIGQAWGYTF. The CDR3 DNA reads TGTGCCAGTAGATCTATTGGGCAGGCGTGGGGCTACACCTTC. The chain joins TRBV19 to TRBJ1-2; the D is unclear. With 6 bases removed from V and 8 bases from J, the gap between germline ends came to 19 bases. This CDR3 contains 14 residues. CDR1 and CDR2 (germline): LNHDA, SQIVND (reference sequence). Supplemented by reference TRBV19 and TRBJ1-2, the full variable domain reads DGGITQSPKYLFRKEGQNVTLSCEQNLNHDAMYWYRQDPGQGLRLIYYSQIVNDFQKGDIAEGYSVSREKKESFPLTVTSAQKNPTAFYLCASRSIGQAWGYTFGSGTRLTVV.

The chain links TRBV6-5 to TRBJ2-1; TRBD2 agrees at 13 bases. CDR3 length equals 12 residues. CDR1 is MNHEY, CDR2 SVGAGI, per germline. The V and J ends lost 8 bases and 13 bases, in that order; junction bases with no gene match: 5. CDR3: CASWGLAGPQFF. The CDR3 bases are TGTGCCAGCTGGGGACTAGCGGGACCTCAGTTCTTC.

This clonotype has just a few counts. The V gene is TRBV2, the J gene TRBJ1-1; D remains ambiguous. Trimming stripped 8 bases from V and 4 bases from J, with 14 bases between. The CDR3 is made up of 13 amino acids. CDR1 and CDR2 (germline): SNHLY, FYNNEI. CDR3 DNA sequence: TGTGCCAGCGGGGTAGCGTATGGCACTGAAGCTTTCTTT. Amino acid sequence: CASGVAYGTEAFF.

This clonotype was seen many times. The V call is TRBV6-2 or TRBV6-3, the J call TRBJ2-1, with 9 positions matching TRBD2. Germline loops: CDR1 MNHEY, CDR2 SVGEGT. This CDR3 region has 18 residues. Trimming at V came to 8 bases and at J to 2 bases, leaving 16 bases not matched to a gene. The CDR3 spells CASVGTSTFGGTYNEQFF. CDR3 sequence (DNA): TGTGCCAGCGTTGGGACTAGCACCTTTGGGGGGACCTACAATGAGCAGTTCTTC.

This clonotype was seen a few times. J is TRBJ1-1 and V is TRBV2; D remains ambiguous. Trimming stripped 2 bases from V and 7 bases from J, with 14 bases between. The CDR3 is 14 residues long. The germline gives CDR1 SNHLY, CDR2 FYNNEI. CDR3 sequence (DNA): TGTGCCAGCAGTGAAATGCAGAGAAGACTTGAAGCTTTCTTT. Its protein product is CASSEMQRRLEAFF. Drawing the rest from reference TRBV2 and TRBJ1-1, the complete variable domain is EPEVTQTPSHQVTQMGQEVILRCVPISNHLYFYWYRQILGQKVEFLVSFYNNEISEKSEIFDDQFSVERPDGSNFTLKIRSTKLEDSAMYFCASSEMQRRLEAFFGQGTRLTVV.

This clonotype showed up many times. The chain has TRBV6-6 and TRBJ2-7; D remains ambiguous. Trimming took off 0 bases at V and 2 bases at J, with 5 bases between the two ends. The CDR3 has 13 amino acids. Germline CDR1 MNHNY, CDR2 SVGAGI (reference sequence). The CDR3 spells CASSYSGPYEQYF. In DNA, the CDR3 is TGTGCCAGCAGTTACTCAGGGCCCTACGAGCAGTACTTC.

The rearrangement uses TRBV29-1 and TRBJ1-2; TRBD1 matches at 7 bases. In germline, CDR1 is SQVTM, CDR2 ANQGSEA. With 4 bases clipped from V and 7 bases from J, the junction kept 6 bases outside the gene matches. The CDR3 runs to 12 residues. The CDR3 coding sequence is TGCAGCGTTGGGGAGGGGGCAGGTGGCTACACCTTC. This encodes CSVGEGAGGYTF.

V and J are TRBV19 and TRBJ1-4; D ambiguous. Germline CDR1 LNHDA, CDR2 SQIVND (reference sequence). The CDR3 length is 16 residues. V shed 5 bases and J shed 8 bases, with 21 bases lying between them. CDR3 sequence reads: CASSLGDRGGKEKLFF. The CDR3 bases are TGTGCCAGTAGTCTCGGGGATCGGGGAGGAAAAGAAAAACTGTTTTTT.

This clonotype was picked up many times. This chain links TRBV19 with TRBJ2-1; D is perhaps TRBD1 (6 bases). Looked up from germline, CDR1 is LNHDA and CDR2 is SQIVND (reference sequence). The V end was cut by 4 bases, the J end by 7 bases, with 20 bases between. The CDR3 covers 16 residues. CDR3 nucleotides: TGTGCCAGTAGTAGAGGACAGTCCAACCGGGTTAATGAGCAGTTCTTC. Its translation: CASSRGQSNRVNEQFF.

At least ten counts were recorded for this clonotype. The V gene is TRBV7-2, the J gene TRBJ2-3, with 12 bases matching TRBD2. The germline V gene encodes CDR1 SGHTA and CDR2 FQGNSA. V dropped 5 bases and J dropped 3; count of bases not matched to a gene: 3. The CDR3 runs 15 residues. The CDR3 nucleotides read TGTGCCAGCAGCGCAGGACTAGCGGGAACAGATACGCAGTATTTT. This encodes CASSAGLAGTDTQYF. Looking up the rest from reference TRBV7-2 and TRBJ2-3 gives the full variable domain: GAGVSQSPSNKVTEKGKDVELRCDPISGHTALYWYRQSLGQGLEFLIYFQGNSAPDKSGLPSDRFSAERTGGSVSTLTIQRTQQEDSAVYLCASSAGLAGTDTQYFGPGTRLTVL.

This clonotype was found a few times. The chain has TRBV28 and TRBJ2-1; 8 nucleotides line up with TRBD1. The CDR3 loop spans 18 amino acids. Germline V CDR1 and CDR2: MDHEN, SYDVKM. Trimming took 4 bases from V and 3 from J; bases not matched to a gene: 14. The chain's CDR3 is CASSSTTSGTGGYNEQFF. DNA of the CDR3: TGTGCCAGCAGTTCCACAACTTCCGGGACAGGTGGCTACAATGAGCAGTTCTTC.

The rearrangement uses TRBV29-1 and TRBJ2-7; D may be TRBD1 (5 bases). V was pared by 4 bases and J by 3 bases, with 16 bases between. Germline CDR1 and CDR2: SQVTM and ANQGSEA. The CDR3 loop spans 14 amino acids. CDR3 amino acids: CSVADSSWDYEQYF. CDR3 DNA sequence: TGCAGCGTTGCCGACAGCTCCTGGGACTACGAGCAGTACTTC.

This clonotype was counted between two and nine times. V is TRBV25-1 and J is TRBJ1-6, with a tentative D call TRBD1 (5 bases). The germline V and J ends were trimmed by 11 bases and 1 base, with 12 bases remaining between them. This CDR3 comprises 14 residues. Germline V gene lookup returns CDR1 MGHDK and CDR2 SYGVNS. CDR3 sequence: CAAGRGSYNSPLHF. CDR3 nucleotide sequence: TGTGCCGCGGGGAGGGGATCCTATAATTCACCCCTCCACTTT.

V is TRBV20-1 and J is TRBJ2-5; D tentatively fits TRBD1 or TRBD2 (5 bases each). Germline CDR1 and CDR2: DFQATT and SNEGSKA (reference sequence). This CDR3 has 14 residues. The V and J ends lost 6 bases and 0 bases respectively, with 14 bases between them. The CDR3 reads CSAESGSYQETQYF. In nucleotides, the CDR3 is TGCAGTGCCGAATCAGGGAGCTACCAAGAGACCCAGTACTTC.

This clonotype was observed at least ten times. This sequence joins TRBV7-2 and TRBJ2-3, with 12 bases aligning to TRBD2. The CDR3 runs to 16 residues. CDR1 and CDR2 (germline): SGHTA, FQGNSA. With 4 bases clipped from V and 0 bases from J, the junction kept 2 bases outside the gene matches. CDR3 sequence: CASSYLAGGSTDTQYF. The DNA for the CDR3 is TGTGCCAGCAGCTATCTAGCGGGGGGGAGCACAGATACGCAGTATTTT.

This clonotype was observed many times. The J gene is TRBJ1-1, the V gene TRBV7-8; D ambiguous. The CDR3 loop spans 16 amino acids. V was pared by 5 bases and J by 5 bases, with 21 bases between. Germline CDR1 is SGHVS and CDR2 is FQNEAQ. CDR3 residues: CASSLLYSAGETEAFF. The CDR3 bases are TGTGCCAGCAGCCTCCTTTACTCGGCCGGAGAAACTGAAGCTTTCTTT.

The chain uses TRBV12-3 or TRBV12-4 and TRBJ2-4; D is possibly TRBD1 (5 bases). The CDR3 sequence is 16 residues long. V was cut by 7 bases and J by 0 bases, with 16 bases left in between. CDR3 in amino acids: CASNSRRELAKNIQYF. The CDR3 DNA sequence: TGTGCCAGCAACTCCCGCAGGGAACTAGCCAAAAACATTCAGTACTTC.

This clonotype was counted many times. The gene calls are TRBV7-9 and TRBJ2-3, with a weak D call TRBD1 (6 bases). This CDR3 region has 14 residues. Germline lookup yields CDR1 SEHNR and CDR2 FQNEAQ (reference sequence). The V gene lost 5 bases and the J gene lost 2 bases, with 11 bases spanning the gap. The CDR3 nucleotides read TGTGCCAGCAGCCGGGGACAAGACACAGATACGCAGTATTTT. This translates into CASSRGQDTDTQYF.

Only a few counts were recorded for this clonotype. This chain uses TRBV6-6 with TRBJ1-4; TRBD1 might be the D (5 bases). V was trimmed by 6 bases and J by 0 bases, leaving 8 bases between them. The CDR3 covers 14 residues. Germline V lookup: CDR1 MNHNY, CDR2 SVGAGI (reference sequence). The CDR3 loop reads CASSRQTTNEKLFF. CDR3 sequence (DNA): TGTGCCAGCAGCCGACAGACAACTAATGAAAAACTGTTTTTT.

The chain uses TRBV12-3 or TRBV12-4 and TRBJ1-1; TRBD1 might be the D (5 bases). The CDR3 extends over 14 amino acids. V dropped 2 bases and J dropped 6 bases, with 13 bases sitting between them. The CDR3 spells CASSLPGDGAEAFF. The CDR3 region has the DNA TGTGCCAGCAGTTTACCGGGGGATGGAGCTGAAGCTTTCTTT.